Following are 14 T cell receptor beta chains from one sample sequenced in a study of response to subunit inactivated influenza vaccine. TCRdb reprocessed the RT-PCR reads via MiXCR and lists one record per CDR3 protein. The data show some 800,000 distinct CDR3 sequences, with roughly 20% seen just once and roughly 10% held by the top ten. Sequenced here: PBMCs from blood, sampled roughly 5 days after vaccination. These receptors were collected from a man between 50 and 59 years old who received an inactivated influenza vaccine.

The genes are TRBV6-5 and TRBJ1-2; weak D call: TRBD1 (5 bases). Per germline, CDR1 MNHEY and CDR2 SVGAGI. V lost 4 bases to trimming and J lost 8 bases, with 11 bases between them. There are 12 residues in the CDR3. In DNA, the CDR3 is TGTGCCAGCAGTTTCAGGGATGGAGGCTACACCTTC. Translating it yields CASSFRDGGYTF.

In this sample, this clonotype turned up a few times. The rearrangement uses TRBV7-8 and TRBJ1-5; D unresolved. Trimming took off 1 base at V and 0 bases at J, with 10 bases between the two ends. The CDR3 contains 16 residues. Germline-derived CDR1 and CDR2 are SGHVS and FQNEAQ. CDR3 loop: CASSLVGHLSNQPQHF. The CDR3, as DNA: TGTGCCAGCAGCTTAGTTGGGCACCTTAGCAATCAGCCCCAGCATTTT.

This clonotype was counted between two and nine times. CDR3 bases: TGTGCCAGCAGCTTAGCCGGACAGGGAATCGTTGATACGCAGTATTTT. As protein: CASSLAGQGIVDTQYF. The genes are TRBV7-9 and TRBJ2-3; 8 bases match TRBD1. This CDR3 is built from 16 residues. The ends lost 0 bases at V and 6 bases at J; junction bases unmatched: 8. The germline V gene encodes CDR1 SEHNR and CDR2 FQNEAQ (reference sequence).

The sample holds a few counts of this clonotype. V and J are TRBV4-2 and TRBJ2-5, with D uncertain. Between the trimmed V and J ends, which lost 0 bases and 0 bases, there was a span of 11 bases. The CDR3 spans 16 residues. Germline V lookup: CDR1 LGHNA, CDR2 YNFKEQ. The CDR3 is CASSQEARSYQETQYF. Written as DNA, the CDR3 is TGTGCCAGCAGCCAAGAGGCGAGATCGTACCAAGAGACCCAGTACTTC.

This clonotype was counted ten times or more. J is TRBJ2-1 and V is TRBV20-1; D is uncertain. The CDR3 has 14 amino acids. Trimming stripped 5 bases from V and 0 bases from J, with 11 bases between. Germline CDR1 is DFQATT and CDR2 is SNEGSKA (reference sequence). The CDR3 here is CSAPDRSSYNEQFF. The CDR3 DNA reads TGCAGTGCTCCGGACCGTAGCTCCTACAATGAGCAGTTCTTC.

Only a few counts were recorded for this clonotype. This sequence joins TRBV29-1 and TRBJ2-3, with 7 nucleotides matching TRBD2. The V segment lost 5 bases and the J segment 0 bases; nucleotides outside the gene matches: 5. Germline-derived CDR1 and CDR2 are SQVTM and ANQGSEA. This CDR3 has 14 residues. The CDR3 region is CSVLAEYSTDTQYF. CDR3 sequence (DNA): TGCAGCGTTCTAGCGGAGTATAGCACAGATACGCAGTATTTT.

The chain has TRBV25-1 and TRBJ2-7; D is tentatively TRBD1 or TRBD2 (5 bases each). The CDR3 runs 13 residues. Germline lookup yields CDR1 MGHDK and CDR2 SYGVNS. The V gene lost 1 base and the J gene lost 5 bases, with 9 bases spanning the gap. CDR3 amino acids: CASSELGVHEQYF. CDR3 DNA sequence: TGTGCCAGCAGTGAATTGGGGGTCCACGAGCAGTACTTC.

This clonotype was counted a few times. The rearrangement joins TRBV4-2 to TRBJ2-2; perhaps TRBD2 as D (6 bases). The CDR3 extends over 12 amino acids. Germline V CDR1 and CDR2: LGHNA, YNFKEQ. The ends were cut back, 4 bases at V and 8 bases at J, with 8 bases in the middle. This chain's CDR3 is CASSPGEGELFF. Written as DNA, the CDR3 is TGTGCCAGCAGCCCGGGAGAGGGGGAGCTGTTTTTT.

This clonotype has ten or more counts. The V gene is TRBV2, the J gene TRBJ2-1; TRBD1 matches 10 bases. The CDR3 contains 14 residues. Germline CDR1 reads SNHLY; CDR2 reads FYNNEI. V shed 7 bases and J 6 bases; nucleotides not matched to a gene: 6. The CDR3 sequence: CASKGQGFLNEQFF. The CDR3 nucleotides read TGTGCCAGCAAGGGACAGGGGTTTCTCAATGAGCAGTTCTTC.

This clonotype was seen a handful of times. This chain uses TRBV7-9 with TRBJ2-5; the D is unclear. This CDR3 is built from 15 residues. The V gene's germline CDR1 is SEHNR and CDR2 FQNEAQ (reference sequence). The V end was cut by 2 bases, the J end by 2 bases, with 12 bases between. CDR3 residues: CASSLLPEWQETQYF. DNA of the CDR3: TGTGCCAGCAGCTTACTCCCGGAGTGGCAAGAGACCCAGTACTTC.

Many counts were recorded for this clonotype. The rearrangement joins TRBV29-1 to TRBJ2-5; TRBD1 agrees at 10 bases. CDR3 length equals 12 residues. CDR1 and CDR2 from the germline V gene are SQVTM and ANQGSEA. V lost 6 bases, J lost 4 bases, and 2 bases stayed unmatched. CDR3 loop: CSVDRGRETQYF. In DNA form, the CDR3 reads TGCAGCGTCGACAGGGGGCGAGAGACCCAGTACTTC. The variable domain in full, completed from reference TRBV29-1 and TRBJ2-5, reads SAVISQKPSRDICQRGTSLTIQCQVDSQVTMMFWYRQQPGQSLTLIATANQGSEATYESGFVIDKFPISRPNLTFSTLTVSNMSPEDSSIYLCSVDRGRETQYFGPGTRLLVL.

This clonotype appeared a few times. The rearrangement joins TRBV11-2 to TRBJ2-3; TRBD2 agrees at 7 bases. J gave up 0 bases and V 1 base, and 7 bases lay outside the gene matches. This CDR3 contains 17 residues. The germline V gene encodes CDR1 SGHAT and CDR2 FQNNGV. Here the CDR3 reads CASSLGPAGDSTDTQYF. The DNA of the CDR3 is TGTGCCAGCAGCTTAGGGCCCGCGGGGGACAGCACAGATACGCAGTATTTT.

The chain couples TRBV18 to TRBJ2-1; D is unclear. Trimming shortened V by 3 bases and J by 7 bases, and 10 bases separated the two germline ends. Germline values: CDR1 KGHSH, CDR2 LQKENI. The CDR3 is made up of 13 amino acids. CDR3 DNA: TGTGCCAGCTCACCTTCCCAAGGAAATGAGCAGTTCTTC. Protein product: CASSPSQGNEQFF.

The DNA for the CDR3 is TGTGCCAGCAGTTTCCCCACATTGCAGTTGGGCCGATCCTACAATGAGCAGTTCTTC. Its protein is CASSFPTLQLGRSYNEQFF. The chain recombines TRBV6-2 or TRBV6-3 with TRBJ2-1; no reliable D call. V gave up 4 bases and J gave up 1 base, with 23 bases separating them. The CDR3 sequence is 19 residues long. CDR1 is MNHEY, CDR2 SVGEGT, per germline.